Listed below are T cell receptor beta chains from one sample, sequenced in a study of T cell responses to AZD1222 COVID-19 vaccine. Data came from immunoSEQ multiplex PCR; TCRdb stores just in-frame clones and leaves some out. The sample gives approximately 150,000 clones, over 75% of which show up once; over 4% is in the top ten. This sample comprised peripheral blood, obtained 28 days after the second AZD1222 dose. The receptors were gathered from an adult who received the AZD1222 COVID-19 vaccine. The conserved cysteine and the conserved F or W are not part of the CDR3 here.

TRBV19	TRBJ1-1	ASSMLLGTEAF
TRBV13	TRBJ2-7	ASSTGLILYEQY
TRBV3-1/TRBV3-2	TRBJ1-1	ASSLNLGTEAF
TRBV7-9	TRBJ1-1	ASSLESGEAF
TRBV28	TRBJ1-2	ASVGGNYGYT
TRBV13	TRBJ1-1	ASTFIRPYRNTEAF
TRBV27	TRBJ1-1	ASSLYEPGARAF
TRBV29-1	TRBJ2-6	SVAGQTSGANVLT
TRBV7-9	TRBJ1-2	ASSLVWTLLSGYT
TRBV15	TRBJ2-7	ATSRGGSGGAEQY
TRBV18	TRBJ1-2	ASSPQGSPNYGYT
TRBV3-1/TRBV3-2	TRBJ1-5	ASSQGFVPQPQH
TRBV7-2	TRBJ2-3	ASSQNFADTQY
TRBV4-3	TRBJ2-1	ASSPRRTEAMYNEQF
TRBV7-9	TRBJ2-3	ASSSRELGSTDTQY
TRBV2	TRBJ2-7	ASTPTDRDLRGEQY
TRBV5-6	TRBJ1-2	ASSLFETGGGRGYT
TRBV11-2	TRBJ1-5	ASSLDQLGGGTQPQH
TRBV3-1/TRBV3-2	TRBJ1-6	ASSQGPTVPPLH
TRBV14	TRBJ1-2	ASSPGRRGYT
TRBV7-9	TRBJ2-3	ASSLVSRPTDTQY
TRBV6-5	TRBJ1-6	ASSSMEDSPLH
TRBV30	TRBJ1-5	AWADRYNQPQH
TRBV11-1	TRBJ2-1	ASSSGGVTRPNEQF
TRBV16	TRBJ1-1	ASSQQGGQLNTEAF
TRBV28	TRBJ1-6	ASCGIWSSPLH
TRBV11-2	TRBJ2-5	ASSLDMWEGLAKTQY
TRBV11-1	TRBJ1-2	ASSSTGGNYGYT
TRBV27	TRBJ1-1	ASRESRVAEAF
TRBV19	TRBJ1-5	ASRITGTDRPQH
TRBV7-6	TRBJ2-5	ASSDQETQY
TRBV19	TRBJ1-1	ASSGAGRFEAF
TRBV9	TRBJ1-2	ASSVVGTVGGYT
TRBV30	TRBJ1-1	AWSGGPGGQNTEAF
TRBV10-1	TRBJ2-7	ASKNLDRDRGEYEQY
TRBV4-3	TRBJ1-3	ASSQDNEGDPRWDTIY
TRBV6-5	TRBJ1-3	ASMAPGTIY
TRBV18	TRBJ2-5	ASSPGTVWQETQY